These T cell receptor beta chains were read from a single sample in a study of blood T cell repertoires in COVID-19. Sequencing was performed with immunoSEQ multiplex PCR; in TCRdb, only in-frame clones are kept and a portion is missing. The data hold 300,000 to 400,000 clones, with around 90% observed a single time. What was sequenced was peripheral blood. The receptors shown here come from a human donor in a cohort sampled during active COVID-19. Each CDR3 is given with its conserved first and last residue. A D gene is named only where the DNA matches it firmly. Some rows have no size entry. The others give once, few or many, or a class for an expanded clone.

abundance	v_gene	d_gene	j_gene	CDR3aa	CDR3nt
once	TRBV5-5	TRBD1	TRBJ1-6	CASSTLGTGPNSPLHF	TGTGCCAGCAGCACCCTCGGGACAGGGCCTAATTCACCCCTCCACTTT
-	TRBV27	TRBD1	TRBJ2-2	CASGDLGQGAVGELFF	TGTGCCAGCGGGGACCTCGGACAGGGGGCGGTCGGGGAGCTGTTTTTT
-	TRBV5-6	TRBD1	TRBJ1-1	CASSLGQGHTEAFF	TGTGCCAGCAGCTTGGGACAGGGGCACACTGAAGCTTTCTTT
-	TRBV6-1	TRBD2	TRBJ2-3	CASSEGGRAPDTQYF	TGTGCCAGCAGTGAAGGCGGGAGGGCCCCAGATACGCAGTATTTT
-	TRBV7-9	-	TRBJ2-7	CASRADGAEQYF	TGTGCCAGCAGGGCAGATGGGGCCGAGCAGTACTTC
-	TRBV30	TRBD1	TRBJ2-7	CAWSWDRLTYEQYF	TGTGCCTGGAGCTGGGACAGGCTTACCTACGAGCAGTACTTC
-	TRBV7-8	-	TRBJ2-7	CASSSGQTRIYEQYF	TGTGCCAGCAGCTCAGGACAGACAAGAATCTACGAGCAGTACTTC
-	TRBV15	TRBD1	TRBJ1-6	CATSSRPTGADSPLHF	TGTGCCACCAGCAGTCGACCGACAGGGGCTGATTCACCCCTCCACTTT
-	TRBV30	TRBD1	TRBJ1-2	CAWSADRGNYGYTF	TGTGCCTGGAGCGCGGACAGGGGTAACTATGGCTACACCTTC
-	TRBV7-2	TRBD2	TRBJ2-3	CASSTRTSGSPPTDTQYF	TGTGCCAGCAGCACAAGGACTAGCGGGTCCCCCCCCACAGATACGCAGTATTTT
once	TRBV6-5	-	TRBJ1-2	CASRTTANYGYTF	TGTGCCAGCAGGACGACAGCTAACTATGGCTACACCTTC
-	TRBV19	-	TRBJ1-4	CASSHGGRGRGEKLFF	TGTGCCAGTAGCCACGGGGGAAGGGGCCGAGGCGAAAAACTGTTTTTT
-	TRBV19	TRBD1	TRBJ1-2	CASGRNTGTGHGYTF	TGTGCCAGTGGCAGAAATACCGGGACAGGGCATGGCTACACCTTC
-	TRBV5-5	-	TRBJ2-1	CASSDFRRADYNEQFF	TGTGCCAGCAGCGATTTTCGGCGGGCGGACTACAATGAGCAGTTCTTC
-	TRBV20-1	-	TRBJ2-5	CSAGEVLSQYF	TGCAGTGCTGGGGAGGTCCTTTCCCAGTACTTC
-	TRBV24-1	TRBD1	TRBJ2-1	CATSDPGQGSQEQFF	TGTGCCACCAGTGACCCGGGACAGGGGTCTCAGGAGCAGTTCTTC
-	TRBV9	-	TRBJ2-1	CASSVTGSYNEQFF	TGTGCCAGCAGCGTAACCGGCTCCTACAATGAGCAGTTCTTC